This T cell receptor beta chain was profiled in a study of shared clonotypes between healthy human individuals. CD4+ cells were split into CD45RA+ naive and CD45RA-negative memory subsets. TCRdb keeps only in-frame clones here, not all; method: immunoSEQ multiplex PCR. The data hold 1.5 million to 1.9 million clones, with nearly 99% observed a single time. The specimen sequenced was naive CD4+ T cells sorted from blood. Subset: CD45RA+ positively selected. The source of this sequence is a man aged 25-40 years in good health.

CDR3 in amino acids: CASSFRDREEKLFF. In nucleotides, the CDR3 is TGCGCCAGCAGCTTCCGGGACAGAGAAGAAAAACTGTTTTTT. The chain employs TRBV5-1 and TRBJ1-4; 7 positions match TRBD1. After removal of 2 bases from V and 8 bases from J, the junction contained 6 bases not matched to a gene. CDR1 SGHRS and CDR2 YFSETQ come from the germline V gene. The CDR3 is 14 residues long.